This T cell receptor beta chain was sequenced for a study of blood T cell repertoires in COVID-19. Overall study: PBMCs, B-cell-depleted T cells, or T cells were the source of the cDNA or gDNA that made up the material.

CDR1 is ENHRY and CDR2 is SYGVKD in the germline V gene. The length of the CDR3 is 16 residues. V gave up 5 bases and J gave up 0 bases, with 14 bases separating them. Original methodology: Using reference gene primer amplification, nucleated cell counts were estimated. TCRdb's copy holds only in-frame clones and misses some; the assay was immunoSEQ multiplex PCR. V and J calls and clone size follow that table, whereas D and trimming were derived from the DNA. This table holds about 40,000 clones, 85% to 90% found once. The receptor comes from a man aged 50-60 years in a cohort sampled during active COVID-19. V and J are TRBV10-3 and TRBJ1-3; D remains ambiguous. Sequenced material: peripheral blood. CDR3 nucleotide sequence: TGTGCCATCAGTCCCTCCGACGGGAACTCTGGAAACACCATATATTTT. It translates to CAISPSDGNSGNTIYF.